These 20 T cell receptor beta chains were all obtained from the same sample, sequenced in a study of blood T cell repertoires in COVID-19. Some clones are missing from TCRdb's copy, which holds only in-frame ones; the method was immunoSEQ multiplex PCR. The table records a few hundred thousand clones, 75% to 95% of them present only once. Sequencing used peripheral blood. The receptor source for this set is a woman in her 30s with COVID-19, enrolled during active disease.

This chain uses TRBV3-1 (or the pseudogene TRBV3-2) with TRBJ2-7; 11 bases align to TRBD2. CDR1 LGHDT and CDR2 YNNKEL come from the germline V gene (reference sequence). This CDR3 contains 14 residues. Germline trimming cut 11 bases from V and 1 base from J; bases unmatched to any gene: 7. The CDR3 loop is CAPEGLAASYEQYF. Written as DNA, the CDR3 is TGTGCCCCAGAGGGACTAGCGGCTTCCTACGAGCAGTACTTC.

CDR3: CAISEWGQGAGQPQHF. DNA of the CDR3: TGTGCCATCAGTGAGTGGGGACAGGGGGCCGGTCAGCCCCAGCATTTT. The chain is built from TRBV10-3 and TRBJ1-5, with 12 bases aligning to TRBD1. Trimming cost V 1 base and J 6 bases; bases outside gene matches: 4. The CDR3 runs to 16 residues. CDR1 is ENHRY and CDR2 is SYGVKD in the germline V gene.

J is TRBJ1-1 and V is TRBV5-1; D not certain. CDR1 is SGHRS and CDR2 is YFSETQ in the germline V gene. This CDR3 has 14 residues. V lost 3 bases, J lost 2 bases, and 11 bases lay in between. The DNA for the CDR3 is TGCGCCAGCAGCTCCGGACTGTACAACACTGAAGCTTTCTTT. Amino acid sequence: CASSSGLYNTEAFF.

V is TRBV9 and J is TRBJ1-5, with 7 bases fitting TRBD1. V was pared by 4 bases and J by 8 bases, with 15 bases of the junction left unmatched. This CDR3 region has 16 residues. CDR1 is SGDLS and CDR2 is YYNGEE in the germline V gene. The CDR3 sequence: CASSPKKGATKKPQHF. The CDR3 region has the DNA TGTGCCAGCAGCCCCAAAAAGGGGGCCACAAAAAAGCCCCAGCATTTT.

The DNA for the CDR3 is TGTGCCAGCAGCCACCCAGGGGGCGCGATGGCTGAAGCTTTCTTT. Protein sequence: CASSHPGGAMAEAFF. The V and J genes are TRBV5-4 and TRBJ1-1, with TRBD1 matching over 8 bases. The CDR3 length is 15 residues. J was trimmed by 6 bases and V by 4 bases; bases with no gene match: 11. The germline V gene encodes CDR1 SGHNT and CDR2 YYREEE (reference sequence).

The J gene is TRBJ2-7, the V gene TRBV28; 10 positions agree with TRBD2. The CDR3 has 18 residues. V gave up 6 bases and J gave up 0 bases; unmatched junction bases: 14. Germline values: CDR1 MDHEN, CDR2 SYDVKM. The CDR3 sequence is CASSSGPVAGGNSYEQYF. The CDR3 nucleotides read TGTGCCAGCAGCTCCGGCCCCGTAGCGGGAGGCAACTCCTACGAGCAGTACTTC.

With regard to this clone: At the DNA level, this CDR3 is encoded by other sequences in the same sample as well. The chain is built from TRBV27 and TRBJ1-5, with 11 nucleotides matching TRBD1. Germline V lookup: CDR1 MNHEY, CDR2 SMNVEV (reference sequence). CDR3 length: 14 residues. V lost 3 bases and J lost 6; bases outside the gene matches: 1. CDR3: CASSLGQGGQPQHF. CDR3 DNA: TGTGCCAGCAGTTTGGGACAGGGGGGTCAGCCCCAGCATTTT.

The V and J genes are TRBV6-4 and TRBJ1-2; 8 nucleotides align to TRBD1. This CDR3 has 16 amino acids. With V trimmed by 3 bases and J by 1 base, 7 bases remained unmatched. The V gene's germline CDR1 is MRHNA and CDR2 SNTAGT. The CDR3 sequence: CASSDTDRADNYGYTF. The CDR3 region has the DNA TGTGCCAGCAGTGATACGGACAGGGCGGATAACTATGGCTACACCTTC.

This chain's CDR3 is CASRPGQTEPPLHF. The CDR3 coding sequence is TGTGCCAGCAGACCCGGACAGACCGAGCCACCCCTCCACTTT. The chain recombines TRBV6-5 with TRBJ1-6; maybe TRBD1 (6 bases). Trimming removed 6 bases at V and 11 bases at J, with 17 bases between. CDR1 and CDR2 from the germline V gene are MNHEY and SVGAGI. The CDR3 loop spans 14 amino acids.

The V gene is TRBV4-2, the J gene TRBJ1-5, with TRBD1 identical over 7 bases. The CDR3 sequence is 17 residues long. The V gene's germline CDR1 is LGHNA and CDR2 YNFKEQ. Trimming cost V 4 bases and J 3 bases; bases outside gene matches: 12. CDR3 sequence: CASSLDTTGKDNQPQHF. The CDR3, as DNA: TGTGCCAGCAGCCTAGATACGACAGGGAAAGACAATCAGCCCCAGCATTTT.

The chain employs TRBV6-5 and TRBJ2-7, with D possibly matching TRBD2 (5 bases). This CDR3 spans 15 amino acids. Trimming pared 4 bases from V and 3 bases from J, leaving 16 bases between. Germline V CDR1 and CDR2: MNHEY, SVGAGI. The CDR3 here is CASSSRTGRSYEQYF. The CDR3 nucleotides read TGTGCCAGCAGTTCCCGGACGGGAAGGAGCTACGAGCAGTACTTC.

The V and J genes are TRBV30 and TRBJ1-4; 9 bases align to TRBD1. The CDR3 extends over 17 amino acids. With 2 bases clipped from V and 8 bases from J, the junction kept 15 bases outside the gene matches. Germline-derived CDR1 and CDR2 are GTSNPN and SVGIG (reference sequence). This CDR3 reads CAWSSRTGVQVGEKLFF. The CDR3 DNA follows: TGTGCCTGGAGTTCACGGACAGGGGTGCAGGTTGGCGAAAAACTGTTTTTT.

The J gene is TRBJ1-4, the V gene TRBV18; D remains ambiguous. Germline V gene lookup returns CDR1 KGHSH and CDR2 LQKENI. The length of the CDR3 is 16 residues. V was pared by 2 bases and J by 3 bases, with 13 bases between. The CDR3 loop reads CASSPYPAQSNEKLFF. The CDR3 DNA sequence: TGTGCCAGCTCACCATATCCGGCACAGTCTAATGAAAAACTGTTTTTT.

This sequence joins TRBV28 and TRBJ1-4, with 8 bases lining up with TRBD1. The V segment lost 4 bases and the J segment 2 bases; nucleotides outside the gene matches: 6. The CDR3 has 16 residues. Per the germline V gene, CDR1 is MDHEN and CDR2 is SYDVKM. The CDR3 reads CASSSPGGRTNEKLFF. CDR3 nucleotides: TGTGCCAGCAGTTCGCCAGGGGGCAGGACTAATGAAAAACTGTTTTTT.

V is TRBV25-1 and J is TRBJ1-4, with 9 bases lining up with TRBD1. Germline trimming cut 6 bases from V and 6 bases from J; bases unmatched to any gene: 11. CDR1 and CDR2 (germline): MGHDK, SYGVNS. This CDR3 has 16 amino acids. The CDR3 loop is CASSPFKGQGHEKLFF. The CDR3 DNA sequence: TGTGCCAGCAGCCCCTTTAAGGGACAGGGCCATGAAAAACTGTTTTTT. Drawing the rest from reference TRBV25-1 and TRBJ1-4, the complete variable domain is EADIYQTPRYLVIGTGKKITLECSQTMGHDKMYWYQQDPGMELHLIHYSYGVNSTEKGDLSSESTVSRIRTEHFPLTLESARPSHTSQYLCASSPFKGQGHEKLFFGSGTQLSVL.

The chain recombines TRBV3-1 (or the pseudogene TRBV3-2) with TRBJ2-7; D call uncertain. Germline V CDR1 and CDR2: LGHDT, YNNKEL (reference sequence). The V end was cut by 4 bases, the J end by 3 bases, with 10 bases between. This CDR3 is built from 13 residues. The CDR3 is CASSPFRGYEQYF. In DNA, the CDR3 is TGTGCCAGCAGCCCATTTCGAGGCTACGAGCAGTACTTC.

The CDR3 region has the DNA TGTGCCAGCAGCGTCCAGGCCGGGAGGGCGCTTAATGAGCAGTTCTTC. It encodes CASSVQAGRALNEQFF. The genes are TRBV7-3 and TRBJ2-1; 8 bases line up with TRBD2. The CDR3 totals 16 residues. Germline V gene lookup returns CDR1 SGHTA and CDR2 FQGTGA. Trimming took 5 bases from V and 7 from J; bases not matched to a gene: 13.

The chain links TRBV18 to TRBJ1-4; D unclear. The CDR3 has 13 amino acids. V lost 2 bases, J lost 6 bases, and 7 bases lay in between. Germline V CDR1 and CDR2: KGHSH, LQKENI. The CDR3 DNA reads as TGTGCCAGCTCACCAGCGGCGTATGAAAAACTGTTTTTT. This sequence encodes CASSPAAYEKLFF.

J is TRBJ2-7 and V is TRBV13; 7 bases are a match to TRBD2. The CDR3 runs 15 residues. Germline trimming cut 4 bases from V and 4 bases from J; bases unmatched to any gene: 10. Germline-derived CDR1 and CDR2 are PRHDT and FYEKMQ (reference sequence). The CDR3: CASSSWGEGRYEQYF. The CDR3 region has the DNA TGTGCCAGCAGCTCTTGGGGGGAGGGCAGGTACGAGCAGTACTTC.

The rearrangement links TRBV18 to TRBJ2-7, with 7 bases identical to TRBD1. Germline CDR1 and CDR2: KGHSH and LQKENI. This CDR3 is 14 amino acids long. J was trimmed by 4 bases and V by 3 bases; bases with no gene match: 6. CDR3 coding DNA: TGTGCCAGCTCACCTGATGACAGGGCTTACGAGCAGTACTTC. Protein product: CASSPDDRAYEQYF.